This T cell receptor (beta chain) was sequenced for a study of human T cells and chemical hapten exposure. TCRdb re-derived calls from the RACE reads in MiXCR, one entry per CDR3 protein. The repertoire has approximately 87,000 distinct CDR3 sequences, 10% to 12% of them found once; the top ten carry 3% to 4%. Noted time point: patch test 2, 6 weeks after DPC sensitization. Regarding treatment: therapeutic diphenylcyclopropenone sensitization with weekly scalp DPC. This clonotype appeared many times. The CDR3 covers 14 residues. The germline V gene has CDR1 GTSNPN and CDR2 SVGIG (reference sequence). The V and J ends lost 1 base and 7 bases, in that order; junction bases with no gene match: 1.

The sample here was whole blood, taken in connection with sensitization to the hapten diphenylcyclopropenone (DPC). V gene TRBV30 combines with J gene TRBJ1-4; TRBD1 matches 12 bases. This receptor was obtained from a woman between 40 and 55 years old with alopecia areata. Some clones in this sample may be carry-over from other donors' samples. The chain's CDR3 is CAWSAGQGAEKLFF. The DNA of the CDR3 is TGTGCCTGGAGTGCGGGACAGGGGGCTGAAAAACTGTTTTTT.